These T cell receptor beta chains were read from a single sample in a study of T cells after yellow fever vaccination. One entry per CDR3 protein, called by TCRdb with MiXCR from the 5' RACE reads. The table shows 450,000 to 600,000 distinct CDR3 sequences, with about 15% occurring only once. This material consisted of PBMCs, taken about 5 days after the first yellow fever vaccination. The receptors here all came from a man aged 18 to 35 who received the YFV17D yellow fever vaccine. Each CDR3 is given with its conserved first and last residue. The order of the fields is J gene, V gene, clone size, D gene, CDR3 protein, CDR3 DNA. The D gene is left open where the match is weak. Clone sizes are given selectively: once, few, many, or a class where the clone is expanded.

J gene: TRBJ1-5
V gene: TRBV16
clone size: few
D gene: TRBD1
CDR3 protein: CASSPDRGYQPQHF
CDR3 DNA: TGTGCCAGCAGTCCCGACAGGGGCTATCAGCCCCAGCATTTT

J gene: TRBJ2-7
V gene: TRBV30
clone size: few
D gene: TRBD1
CDR3 protein: CAWRLTGVVSYEQYF
CDR3 DNA: TGTGCCTGGAGACTGACAGGGGTGGTCAGTTACGAGCAGTACTTC

J gene: TRBJ2-7
V gene: TRBV15
clone size: few
D gene: .
CDR3 protein: CATSSPGGRRSEQYF
CDR3 DNA: TGTGCCACCAGCAGTCCCGGGGGCCGTAGAAGCGAGCAGTACTTC

J gene: TRBJ2-5
V gene: TRBV5-1
clone size: few
D gene: .
CDR3 protein: CASSPRDGTQYF
CDR3 DNA: TGCGCCAGCAGCCCCCGCGACGGGACCCAGTACTTC

J gene: TRBJ1-1
V gene: TRBV29-1
clone size: .
D gene: .
CDR3 protein: CSTSGVSDTEAFF
CDR3 DNA: TGCAGCACCTCAGGGGTGTCGGACACTGAAGCTTTCTTT

J gene: TRBJ2-7
V gene: TRBV29-1
clone size: few
D gene: .
CDR3 protein: CSVTNTASYEQYF
CDR3 DNA: TGCAGCGTCACTAACACGGCCTCCTACGAGCAGTACTTC

J gene: TRBJ2-1
V gene: TRBV4-2
clone size: few
D gene: .
CDR3 protein: CASSQDGGPLADLAQFF
CDR3 DNA: TGTGCCAGCAGCCAAGATGGGGGTCCCCTAGCAGACCTAGCGCAGTTCTTC

J gene: TRBJ2-3
V gene: TRBV20-1
clone size: .
D gene: .
CDR3 protein: CSARLGGKDTQYF
CDR3 DNA: TGCAGTGCTAGGTTAGGGGGAAAAGATACGCAGTATTTT

J gene: TRBJ2-1
V gene: TRBV7-9
clone size: few
D gene: TRBD1
CDR3 protein: CASSPTGNYNEQFF
CDR3 DNA: TGTGCCAGCAGCCCGACAGGGAACTACAATGAGCAGTTCTTC

J gene: TRBJ2-2
V gene: TRBV7-9
clone size: many
D gene: .
CDR3 protein: CASSSTELETGVQWGELFF
CDR3 DNA: TGTGCCAGCAGCTCCACGGAGTTGGAGACAGGCGTGCAGTGGGGGGAGCTGTTTTTT